This TCR beta chain is drawn from a study of vaccination and CD4 T cells after COVID-19. Study background: The peptides that stimulated the cells were overlapping spike peptides from SARS-CoV-2, HCoV-NL63, HCoV-OC43 and HCoV-229E.

The CDR3 length is 13 residues. CDR1 and CDR2 from the germline V gene are SGHTA and FQGNSA. The germline V and J ends were trimmed by 3 bases and 3 bases, with 8 bases remaining between them. Note on this clonotype: What it recognizes is unknown.

This sample's treatment: approximately 11-day PBMC culture with coronavirus spike peptide pools or control peptides (ViraFEST assay). Positive tests by PCR, dated March to December 2020, predated US Alpha, Beta and Delta variants. Sequenced with the Oncomine TCR Beta short-read assay was DNA taken from cultured CD4+ T cells. TCRdb re-called the PCR reads with MiXCR, one entry per CDR3 protein. Of thousands of distinct CDR3 sequences in the sample, 73% were seen once. Sequencing was carried out using CD4+ T cells from blood, cultured in vitro. The source is a human donor who had recovered from COVID-19. The rearrangement joins TRBV7-2 to TRBJ1-1; D is undetermined. The CDR3 bases are TGTGCCAGCAGCTTGGACGTGTACACTGAAGCTTTCTTT. It codes for CASSLDVYTEAFF. Combining the CDR3 with reference TRBV7-2 and TRBJ1-1 gives the whole variable domain GAGVSQSPSNKVTEKGKDVELRCDPISGHTALYWYRQSLGQGLEFLIYFQGNSAPDKSGLPSDRFSAERTGGSVSTLTIQRTQQEDSAVYLCASSLDVYTEAFFGQGTRLTVV.